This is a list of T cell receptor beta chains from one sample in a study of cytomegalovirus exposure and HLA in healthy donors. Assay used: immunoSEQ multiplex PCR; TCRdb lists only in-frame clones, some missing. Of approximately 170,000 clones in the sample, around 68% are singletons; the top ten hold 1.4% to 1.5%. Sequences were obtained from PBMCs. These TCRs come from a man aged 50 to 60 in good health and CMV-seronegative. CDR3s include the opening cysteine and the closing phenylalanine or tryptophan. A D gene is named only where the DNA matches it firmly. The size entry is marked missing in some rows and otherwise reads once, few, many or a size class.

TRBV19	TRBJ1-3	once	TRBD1	CASSPGQGAGNTIYF	TGTGCCAGTAGTCCGGGACAGGGGGCTGGAAACACCATATATTTT
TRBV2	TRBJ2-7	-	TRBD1	CASSEANRGLGVRYF	TGTGCCAGCAGTGAAGCTAACAGGGGGCTAGGGGTGCGGTACTTC
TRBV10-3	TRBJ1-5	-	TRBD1	CAISGQGDFQPQHF	TGTGCCATCAGCGGACAGGGGGACTTTCAGCCCCAGCATTTT
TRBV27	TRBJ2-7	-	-	CASSLRQGYEQYF	TGTGCCAGCAGTTTAAGGCAGGGCTACGAGCAGTACTTC
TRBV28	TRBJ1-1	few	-	CASSPPGKNTEAFF	TGTGCCAGCAGTCCGCCGGGAAAGAACACTGAAGCTTTCTTT
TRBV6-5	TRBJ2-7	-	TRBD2	CASRALAGGPYEQYF	TGTGCCAGCAGAGCATTAGCGGGGGGACCCTACGAGCAGTACTTC
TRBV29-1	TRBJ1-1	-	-	CSVESDTGKAFF	TGCAGCGTTGAGTCCGACACAGGTAAAGCTTTCTTT
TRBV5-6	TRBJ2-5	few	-	CASSLVQGLETQYF	TGTGCCAGCAGCTTGGTACAGGGTTTGGAGACCCAGTACTTC
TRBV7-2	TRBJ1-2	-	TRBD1	CASSYFPGQGNPNYGYTF	TGTGCCAGCAGCTATTTCCCGGGACAGGGGAACCCTAACTATGGCTACACCTTC
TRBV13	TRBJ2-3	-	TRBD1	CASSFGTGTDTQYF	TGTGCCAGCAGCTTCGGGACAGGAACAGATACGCAGTATTTT
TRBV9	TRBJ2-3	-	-	CASSVAQVQTDTQYF	TGTGCCAGCAGCGTAGCGCAGGTCCAAACAGATACGCAGTATTTT
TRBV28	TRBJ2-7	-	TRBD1	CASTGTGGSYEQYF	TGTGCCAGCACCGGGACAGGGGGCAGCTACGAGCAGTACTTC
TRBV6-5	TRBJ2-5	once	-	CASSYLGGGETQYF	TGTGCCAGCAGTTACTTGGGGGGAGGAGAGACCCAGTACTTC